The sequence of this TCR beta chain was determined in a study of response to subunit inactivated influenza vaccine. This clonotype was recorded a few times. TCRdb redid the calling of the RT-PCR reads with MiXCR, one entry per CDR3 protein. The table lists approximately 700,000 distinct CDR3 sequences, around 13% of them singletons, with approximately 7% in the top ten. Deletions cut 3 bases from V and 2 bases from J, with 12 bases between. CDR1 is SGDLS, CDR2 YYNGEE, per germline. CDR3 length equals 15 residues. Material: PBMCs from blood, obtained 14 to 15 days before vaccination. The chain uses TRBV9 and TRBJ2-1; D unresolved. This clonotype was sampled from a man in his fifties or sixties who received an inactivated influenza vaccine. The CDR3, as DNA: TGTGCCAGCAGCGCACCACCACAACCCTACAATGAGCAGTTCTTC. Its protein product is CASSAPPQPYNEQFF.